A single sample is the source of the 17 T cell receptor beta chains below, sequenced in a study of T cell repertoires in cytomegalovirus infection. TCRdb recomputed calls from the reads with MiXCR, one row per CDR3 protein. The profile shows hundreds of thousands of distinct CDR3 sequences, 11% of them singletons. The sample consisted of PBMCs. Source of these receptors: a human donor in good health (CMV status not recorded). Some clones in this sample may be carry-over from other donors' samples.

In this sample, this clonotype turned up many times. This chain joins TRBV7-2 and TRBJ2-7, with TRBD2 matching over 11 bases. V shed 8 bases, J shed 2 bases, and the junction held 8 bases outside the gene matches. CDR1 is SGHTA, CDR2 FQGNSA, per germline. The CDR3 is 15 amino acids. CDR3 protein: CASRLAGGLPYEQYF. The CDR3 nucleotides read TGTGCCAGCCGATTAGCGGGAGGGCTCCCCTACGAGCAGTACTTC.

The chain has TRBV25-1 and TRBJ2-1; D is uncertain. The CDR3 has 16 residues. Germline lookup yields CDR1 MGHDK and CDR2 SYGVNS. V lost 5 bases to trimming and J lost 6 bases, with 20 bases between them. The CDR3 sequence: CASSFPTPVNGNEQFF. The CDR3 bases are TGTGCCAGCAGTTTTCCCACTCCCGTAAATGGCAATGAGCAGTTCTTC.

This clonotype was counted only a few times. The chain combines TRBV5-1 with TRBJ2-5; TRBD1 agrees at 9 bases. The V gene end was trimmed by 7 bases and the J gene end by 5 bases; junction bases not matched to a gene: 12. Germline V gene data show CDR1 as SGHRS and CDR2 as YFSETQ. CDR3 size: 15 residues. In DNA, the CDR3 is TGCGCCAGCGGAGAGGGGACAGGGAATGCGGAGACCCAGTACTTC. Its translation is CASGEGTGNAETQYF.

This clonotype was recorded at least ten times. This chain connects TRBV7-2 to TRBJ2-7; 8 bases agree with TRBD1. CDR1 and CDR2 from the germline V gene are SGHTA and FQGNSA. The CDR3 covers 16 residues. The V and J ends lost 0 bases and 2 bases, in that order; junction bases with no gene match: 6. The CDR3 sequence is CASSLAKDRAAYEQYF. DNA for the CDR3: TGTGCCAGCAGCTTAGCGAAGGACAGGGCTGCCTACGAGCAGTACTTC. Combining the CDR3 with reference TRBV7-2 and TRBJ2-7 gives the whole variable domain GAGVSQSPSNKVTEKGKDVELRCDPISGHTALYWYRQSLGQGLEFLIYFQGNSAPDKSGLPSDRFSAERTGGSVSTLTIQRTQQEDSAVYLCASSLAKDRAAYEQYFGPGTRLTVT.

The V call is TRBV12-3 or TRBV12-4, the J call TRBJ2-1; TRBD1 matches 9 bases. V was pared by 4 bases and J by 7 bases, with 8 bases of the junction left unmatched. The CDR3 contains 15 residues. CDR3 protein: CASSSGTGNWNEQFF. The CDR3, as DNA: TGTGCCAGCAGTTCCGGGACAGGGAATTGGAATGAGCAGTTCTTC.

The chain is built from TRBV19 and TRBJ1-5, with 9 bases lining up with TRBD1. Trimming removed 5 bases from V and 5 bases from J; junction bases left unmatched: 4. Germline CDR1 LNHDA, CDR2 SQIVND (reference sequence). The CDR3 sequence is 14 residues long. CDR3 DNA: TGTGCCAGTAGTGTAACAGGGGGCCATCAGCCCCAGCATTTT. Translation: CASSVTGGHQPQHF. Together with reference TRBV19 and TRBJ1-5, the CDR3 gives the full variable domain: DGGITQSPKYLFRKEGQNVTLSCEQNLNHDAMYWYRQDPGQGLRLIYYSQIVNDFQKGDIAEGYSVSREKKESFPLTVTSAQKNPTAFYLCASSVTGGHQPQHFGDGTRLSIL.

This clonotype has a count of ten or more. The rearrangement links TRBV7-9 to TRBJ2-5; D unclear. Germline-derived CDR1 and CDR2 are SEHNR and FQNEAQ (reference sequence). The V and J ends lost 7 bases and 1 base respectively, with 10 bases between them. The CDR3 is 13 amino acids. The CDR3 DNA reads as TGTGCCAGCAAGCTCGGAGCCCAAGAGACCCAGTACTTC. This translates into CASKLGAQETQYF.

Ten or more counts support this clonotype. V gene TRBV4-1 combines with J gene TRBJ1-5; 7 positions agree with TRBD1. The germline CDR1 and CDR2 sequences are MGHRA and YSYEKL. CDR3 size: 15 residues. Trimming at V came to 8 bases and at J to 2 bases, leaving 9 bases not matched to a gene. For the CDR3, the DNA is TGCGCCAGCTCCCAGGGGGGGTTCGGCAATCAGCCCCAGCATTTT. Encoded protein: CASSQGGFGNQPQHF.

J is TRBJ2-7 and V is TRBV6-8, with D tentatively TRBD1 (5 bases). CDR1 and CDR2 (germline): MNHGY, SAAAGT. V was trimmed by 5 bases and J by 0 bases, leaving 14 bases between them. This CDR3 is 15 amino acids long. CDR3 sequence reads: CASSNYRSSSYEQYF. The DNA for the CDR3 is TGTGCCAGCAGTAATTACAGGTCAAGCTCCTACGAGCAGTACTTC.

The chain employs TRBV5-4 and TRBJ2-7; 10 nucleotides line up with TRBD2. Germline CDR1 is SGHNT and CDR2 is YYREEE (reference sequence). Germline trimming cut 3 bases from V and 2 bases from J; bases unmatched to any gene: 5. This CDR3 region has 15 residues. CDR3 amino acids: CASSSAGGFPYEQYF. In DNA form, the CDR3 reads TGTGCCAGCAGCTCAGCGGGAGGGTTTCCCTACGAGCAGTACTTC.

This clonotype appeared many times. This chain connects TRBV5-5 to TRBJ1-1, with a possible D match to TRBD1 (5 bases). CDR1 is SGHKS and CDR2 is YYEKEE in the germline V gene (reference sequence). The V and J ends lost 0 bases and 0 bases respectively, with 15 bases between them. The CDR3 length is 17 residues. DNA of the CDR3: TGTGCCAGCAGCTTGGTTCTTGGGGCGCTTATGAACACTGAAGCTTTCTTT. It encodes CASSLVLGALMNTEAFF. Filled out from reference TRBV5-5 and TRBJ1-1, the complete variable domain reads DAGVTQSPTHLIKTRGQQVTLRCSPISGHKSVSWYQQVLGQGPQFIFQYYEKEERGRGNFPDRFSARQFPNYSSELNVNALLLGDSALYLCASSLVLGALMNTEAFFGQGTRLTVV.

V gene TRBV2 combines with J gene TRBJ1-1; D not resolved. V was shortened by 6 bases and J by 5 bases, with 7 bases between the two germline ends. Germline assignment: CDR1 SNHLY and CDR2 FYNNEI. The CDR3 has 11 residues. CDR3 DNA: TGTGCCAGCAGGGGAAAGACTGAAGCTTTCTTT. Amino acids: CASRGKTEAFF.

In its sample, this clonotype was seen many times. This rearrangement joins TRBV4-1 to TRBJ2-2, with 7 positions matching TRBD2. V shed 1 base and J 0 bases; nucleotides not matched to a gene: 2. The germline gives CDR1 MGHRA, CDR2 YSYEKL. This CDR3 contains 16 residues. The CDR3 region has the DNA TGCGCCAGCAGCCAAGGGGACTATACGAACACCGGGGAGCTGTTTTTT. Protein product: CASSQGDYTNTGELFF.

This clonotype was observed a few times. The chain couples TRBV12-3 or TRBV12-4 to TRBJ2-4; the D call may be TRBD1 or TRBD2 (5 bases each). The CDR3 covers 15 residues. The V end lost 5 bases, the J end lost 6 bases, and 17 bases lay between the germline ends. CDR3 amino acids: CASSPNPGRRNIQYF. In DNA, the CDR3 is TGTGCCAGCAGTCCCAACCCGGGACGGAGAAACATTCAGTACTTC.

This clonotype was detected ten times or more. The genes are TRBV28 and TRBJ2-5; 7 bases map to TRBD2. CDR1 and CDR2 from the germline V gene are MDHEN and SYDVKM. The V gene end was trimmed by 1 base and the J gene end by 4 bases; junction bases not matched to a gene: 6. This CDR3 is 15 amino acids long. CDR3 in amino acids: CASSLSGLSGETQYF. The DNA of the CDR3 is TGTGCCAGCAGTTTATCGGGACTAAGTGGAGAGACCCAGTACTTC.

Many counts were recorded for this clonotype. The CDR3 sequence is CASSPARPDYGYTF. The CDR3 nucleotides are TGTGCCAGCAGCCCCGCCCGGCCTGACTATGGCTACACCTTC. J is TRBJ1-2 and V is TRBV7-2; D unclear. The germline gives CDR1 SGHTA, CDR2 FQGNSA. Trimming cost V 5 bases and J 3 bases, with 13 bases left between them. CDR3 length: 14 residues.

This chain connects TRBV19 to TRBJ1-5; D unclear. Germline CDR1 LNHDA, CDR2 SQIVND (reference sequence). V was shortened by 3 bases and J by 5 bases, with 5 bases between the two germline ends. The CDR3 has 12 residues. CDR3 sequence (DNA): TGTGCCAGTAGTATTCCGGATCAGCCCCAGCATTTT. It specifies CASSIPDQPQHF.